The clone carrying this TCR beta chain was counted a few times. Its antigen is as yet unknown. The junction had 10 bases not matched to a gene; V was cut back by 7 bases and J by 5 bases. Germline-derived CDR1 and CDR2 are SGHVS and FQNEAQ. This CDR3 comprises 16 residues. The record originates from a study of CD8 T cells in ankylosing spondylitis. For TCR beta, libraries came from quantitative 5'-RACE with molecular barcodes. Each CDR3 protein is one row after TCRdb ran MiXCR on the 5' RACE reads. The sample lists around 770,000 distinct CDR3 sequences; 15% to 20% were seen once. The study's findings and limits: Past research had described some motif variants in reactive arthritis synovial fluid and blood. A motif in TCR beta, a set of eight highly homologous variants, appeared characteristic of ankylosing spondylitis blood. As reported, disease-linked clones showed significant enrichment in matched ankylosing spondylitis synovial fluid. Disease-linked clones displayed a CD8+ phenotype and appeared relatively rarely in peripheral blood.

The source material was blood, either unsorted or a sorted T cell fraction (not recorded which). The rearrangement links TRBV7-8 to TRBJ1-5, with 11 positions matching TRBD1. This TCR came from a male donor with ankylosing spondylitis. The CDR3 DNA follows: TGTGCCAGCACCTCGGACAGGGGGCGTTTGGATCAGCCCCAGCATTTT. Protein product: CASTSDRGRLDQPQHF.